A single sample gave rise to the 9 T cell receptor beta chains below, sequenced in a study of OX40 agonist ivuxolimab in advanced cancers. Repertoires were generated with immunoSEQ multiplex PCR, while TCRdb's copy carries only in-frame clones and drops some. The profile shows 70,000 to 90,000 clones, approximately 88% of them singletons. This sample comprised CD4+ or CD8+ T cells sorted from blood, obtained in a trial of the OX40 agonist ivuxolimab. The source of these receptors is an adult with an advanced solid tumor such as melanoma, head and neck, liver or kidney cancer.

V is TRBV7-9 and J is TRBJ1-3, with D possibly being TRBD1 (5 bases). V lost 8 bases to trimming and J lost 2 bases, with 10 bases between them. The CDR3 extends over 13 amino acids. The germline V gene encodes CDR1 SEHNR and CDR2 FQNEAQ (reference sequence). CDR3 loop: CASPRGTGNTIYF. The CDR3 bases are TGTGCCAGCCCTAGGGGTACTGGAAACACCATATATTTT.

The chain joins TRBV5-6 to TRBJ2-3, with TRBD2 identical over 10 bases. The V gene end was trimmed by 3 bases and the J gene end by 2 bases; junction bases not matched to a gene: 3. CDR3 length: 15 amino acids. CDR1 is SGHDT, CDR2 YYEEEE, per germline. The CDR3 is CASSYTSGATDTQYF. The CDR3 nucleotides are TGTGCCAGCAGCTATACTAGCGGGGCCACAGATACGCAGTATTTT.

The chain carries TRBV5-6 and TRBJ1-2; D is unclear. The germline CDR1 and CDR2 sequences are SGHDT and YYEEEE. V lost 0 bases, J lost 3 bases, and 9 bases lay in between. This CDR3 is built from 14 residues. CDR3 DNA sequence: TGTGCCAGCAGCTTGGGGAGATGGGACTATGGCTACACCTTC. This sequence encodes CASSLGRWDYGYTF.

The chain has TRBV5-1 and TRBJ1-4; 8 nucleotides align to TRBD1. The germline gives CDR1 SGHRS, CDR2 YFSETQ. Losses at the gene ends were 2 bases for V and 7 bases for J; bases not matched to a gene: 4. CDR3 length equals 14 residues. The CDR3 sequence is CASSFVQGGEKLFF. The CDR3 DNA follows: TGCGCCAGCAGCTTTGTACAGGGGGGTGAAAAACTGTTTTTT.

The chain employs TRBV18 and TRBJ2-5; D perhaps matches TRBD1 (6 bases). Germline CDR1 KGHSH, CDR2 LQKENI. The CDR3 consists of 15 residues. V lost 2 bases, J lost 2 bases, and 12 bases lay in between. The CDR3 here is CASSPGQMGQETQYF. CDR3 coding DNA: TGTGCCAGCTCACCAGGACAGATGGGGCAAGAGACCCAGTACTTC.

The chain joins TRBV6-1 to TRBJ1-5, with TRBD1 as a possible D gene (6 bases). Looked up from germline, CDR1 is MNHNS and CDR2 is SASEGT. V was trimmed by 7 bases and J by 0 bases, leaving 13 bases between them. The CDR3 loop spans 15 amino acids. In DNA, the CDR3 is TGTGCCAGCAACCCACAGGGTTATAGCAATCAGCCCCAGCATTTT. It translates to CASNPQGYSNQPQHF.

The V gene is TRBV30, the J gene TRBJ2-5; 9 bases map to TRBD1. Losses at the gene ends were 7 bases for V and 3 bases for J; bases not matched to a gene: 24. The CDR3 totals 19 residues. CDR1 and CDR2 from the germline V gene are GTSNPN and SVGIG (reference sequence). The CDR3 reads CAFAGGTGRSGLWEETQYF. As DNA, the CDR3 is TGTGCCTTCGCGGGCGGGACAGGGCGTTCGGGTTTATGGGAAGAGACCCAGTACTTC.

The chain has TRBV7-9 and TRBJ1-5; 7 positions agree with TRBD1. V was pared by 4 bases and J by 6 bases, with 0 bases of the junction left unmatched. Germline values: CDR1 SEHNR, CDR2 FQNEAQ (reference sequence). There are 12 residues in the CDR3. This CDR3 is CASSSGGQPQHF. The CDR3 DNA reads TGTGCCAGCAGCTCAGGGGGTCAGCCCCAGCATTTT.

Only one count was recorded for this clone. This chain links TRBV5-1 with TRBJ1-3; no firm D call. Germline V gives CDR1 SGHRS, CDR2 YFSETQ. Deletions cut 5 bases from V and 2 bases from J, with 8 bases between. This CDR3 is built from 13 residues. The CDR3 DNA reads TGCGCCAGCAGTTCTGGGGCTGGAAACACCATATATTTT. It encodes CASSSGAGNTIYF.